The rows below give T cell receptor beta chains drawn from one sample of a study of blood T cell repertoires in COVID-19. Generated by immunoSEQ multiplex PCR, the TCRdb table keeps only in-frame clones and is missing some. The sample includes roughly 61,000 clones, 65% to 85% seen only once; the top ten take 51%. Sequenced: PBMCs or T cells enriched from blood (not recorded which). Every receptor here comes from an older woman who had been exposed to COVID-19. The CDR3 runs from the conserved cysteine through the conserved F or W. A D gene is named only where the DNA matches it firmly. Size tells how often a clone was seen (once, few, many) or the class of an expanded clone, and some rows leave it out.

d_call: TRBD2
clone_size: .
j_call: TRBJ2-2
v_call: TRBV28
cdr3_nt: TGTGCCAGCAGTTTATTGCTAGCGGGGGGTACCGGGGAGCTGTTTTTT
cdr3_aa: CASSLLLAGGTGELFF

d_call: .
clone_size: .
j_call: TRBJ2-1
v_call: TRBV7-2
cdr3_nt: TGTGCCAGCACCCACGAAGTCTGGGGGGAGAATGAGCAGTTCTTC
cdr3_aa: CASTHEVWGENEQFF

d_call: TRBD1
clone_size: .
j_call: TRBJ1-1
v_call: TRBV5-4
cdr3_nt: TGTGCCAGCAGCCCCCGGGGGGGACAGTTCACTGAAGCTTTCTTT
cdr3_aa: CASSPRGGQFTEAFF

d_call: .
clone_size: .
j_call: TRBJ2-7
v_call: TRBV28
cdr3_nt: TGTGCCAGCAGACGCACAGGGAGCTCCTACGAGCAGTACTTC
cdr3_aa: CASRRTGSSYEQYF

d_call: TRBD1
clone_size: .
j_call: TRBJ1-5
v_call: TRBV30
cdr3_nt: TGTGCCTGGAACCTGGGACAGGGCGGGCAGCCCCAGCATTTT
cdr3_aa: CAWNLGQGGQPQHF

d_call: .
clone_size: .
j_call: TRBJ1-2
v_call: TRBV28
cdr3_nt: TGTGCCAGCATAAGCCCGGGACACCCCCAGGGCTACACCTTC
cdr3_aa: CASISPGHPQGYTF

d_call: .
clone_size: .
j_call: TRBJ1-5
v_call: TRBV28
cdr3_nt: TGTGCCAGCAGTTTGCCGGGGACGGGGGAAGCCCAGCATTTT
cdr3_aa: CASSLPGTGEAQHF

d_call: TRBD2
clone_size: .
j_call: TRBJ2-1
v_call: TRBV3-1/TRBV3-2
cdr3_nt: TGTGCCAGCAGCCAAGGAATCCCGGGACTAGCGGGATCGAGCTACAATGAGCAGTTCTTC
cdr3_aa: CASSQGIPGLAGSSYNEQFF

d_call: TRBD1
clone_size: .
j_call: TRBJ2-1
v_call: TRBV6-6
cdr3_nt: TGTGCCAGCAGTCGGGACAGTTACAATGAGCAGTTCTTC
cdr3_aa: CASSRDSYNEQFF

d_call: .
clone_size: .
j_call: TRBJ1-2
v_call: TRBV5-6
cdr3_nt: TGTGCCAGCAGCTCTGGGACAAAGAACGTAGCTGTCTATGGCTACACCTTC
cdr3_aa: CASSSGTKNVAVYGYTF

d_call: .
clone_size: once
j_call: TRBJ1-1
v_call: TRBV28
cdr3_nt: TGTGCCACCCATAGACAGACTGAAGCTTTCTTT
cdr3_aa: CATHRQTEAFF

d_call: .
clone_size: few
j_call: TRBJ2-7
v_call: TRBV6-4
cdr3_nt: TGTGCCAGCAATACGGGTACCGAGCAGTACTTC
cdr3_aa: CASNTGTEQYF

d_call: TRBD1
clone_size: .
j_call: TRBJ1-1
v_call: TRBV14
cdr3_nt: TGTGCCAGCAGCCGTATCTTCCAGGGGGGAGGTGAAGCTTTCTTT
cdr3_aa: CASSRIFQGGGEAFF

d_call: .
clone_size: few
j_call: TRBJ1-2
v_call: TRBV7-9
cdr3_nt: TGTGCCAGCAGCTCAGTGATCGGGGATTACTATGGCTACACCTTC
cdr3_aa: CASSSVIGDYYGYTF

d_call: TRBD1
clone_size: few
j_call: TRBJ1-1
v_call: TRBV5-4
cdr3_nt: TGTGCCAGCAGCTGGGACAGGATGAACACTGAAGCTTTCTTT
cdr3_aa: CASSWDRMNTEAFF

d_call: .
clone_size: .
j_call: TRBJ2-5
v_call: TRBV6-5
cdr3_nt: TGTGCCAGCAGACAACAAGACAGGATCAGCGAGACCCAGTACTTC
cdr3_aa: CASRQQDRISETQYF

d_call: TRBD2
clone_size: once
j_call: TRBJ2-4
v_call: TRBV6-5
cdr3_nt: TGTGCCAGCACGGGGGGGGCCAAAAACATTCAGTACTTC
cdr3_aa: CASTGGAKNIQYF

d_call: TRBD1
clone_size: .
j_call: TRBJ1-6
v_call: TRBV2
cdr3_nt: TGTGCCAGCAGTGAACAGACCGGGACAGATAATTCACCCCTCCACTTT
cdr3_aa: CASSEQTGTDNSPLHF

d_call: TRBD1
clone_size: .
j_call: TRBJ2-2
v_call: TRBV28
cdr3_nt: TGTGCCAGCAGACAGGGGGTCGCCGGGGAGCTGTTTTTT
cdr3_aa: CASRQGVAGELFF

d_call: .
clone_size: .
j_call: TRBJ1-5
v_call: TRBV6-5
cdr3_nt: TGTGCCAGCAGTTACTCATTTCTAGGGGATCAGCCCCAGCATTTT
cdr3_aa: CASSYSFLGDQPQHF

d_call: TRBD1
clone_size: once
j_call: TRBJ1-3
v_call: TRBV7-2
cdr3_nt: TGTGCCAGCAGCTCTAGACAGGGGGGTAGCTCTGGAAACACCATATATTTT
cdr3_aa: CASSSRQGGSSGNTIYF

d_call: .
clone_size: .
j_call: TRBJ1-1
v_call: TRBV6-2/TRBV6-3
cdr3_nt: TGTGCCAGCAGTTACTCGACGGGGAACACTGAAGCTTTCTTT
cdr3_aa: CASSYSTGNTEAFF

d_call: .
clone_size: .
j_call: TRBJ1-2
v_call: TRBV2
cdr3_nt: TGTGCCAGCAGTGAAGCTGGACAGCTGACCTATGGCTACACCTTC
cdr3_aa: CASSEAGQLTYGYTF

d_call: TRBD1
clone_size: few
j_call: TRBJ2-3
v_call: TRBV18
cdr3_nt: TGTGCCAGCTCACCACCGGGACAGAGCACAGATACGCAGTATTTT
cdr3_aa: CASSPPGQSTDTQYF

d_call: .
clone_size: .
j_call: TRBJ1-2
v_call: TRBV19
cdr3_nt: TGTGCCAGTCTCTTCACGGGTGGCTACACCTTC
cdr3_aa: CASLFTGGYTF

d_call: .
clone_size: .
j_call: TRBJ2-3
v_call: TRBV21-1
cdr3_nt: TGTGCCAGCAGCAATCATGGACAGCACCTGACAGATACGCAGTATTTT
cdr3_aa: CASSNHGQHLTDTQYF

d_call: TRBD2
clone_size: .
j_call: TRBJ2-5
v_call: TRBV29-1
cdr3_nt: TGCAGCGCCACTCCCTCCCCGGGACTACGTATTTCGGATGAGACCCAGTACTTC
cdr3_aa: CSATPSPGLRISDETQYF

d_call: TRBD2
clone_size: .
j_call: TRBJ2-5
v_call: TRBV29-1
cdr3_nt: TGCAGCGTGGTTGGACTAGCGGGGGGACAGACCCAGTACTTC
cdr3_aa: CSVVGLAGGQTQYF

d_call: .
clone_size: few
j_call: TRBJ1-4
v_call: TRBV19
cdr3_nt: TGTGCCAGTAGAAGGACACACGTGGGGAATAATGAAAAACTGTTTTTT
cdr3_aa: CASRRTHVGNNEKLFF

d_call: .
clone_size: .
j_call: TRBJ2-1
v_call: TRBV5-4
cdr3_nt: TGTGCCAGCGATCAACCGGGCAATGAGCAGTTCTTC
cdr3_aa: CASDQPGNEQFF

d_call: .
clone_size: .
j_call: TRBJ1-1
v_call: TRBV9
cdr3_nt: TGTGCCAGCACCGCAGGGGTGAACACTGAAGCTTTCTTT
cdr3_aa: CASTAGVNTEAFF

d_call: .
clone_size: .
j_call: TRBJ1-1
v_call: TRBV19
cdr3_nt: TGTGCCAGTAGTCGCTCCGGGGGTGTCTCGGCTGAAGCTTTCTTT
cdr3_aa: CASSRSGGVSAEAFF

d_call: .
clone_size: .
j_call: TRBJ1-5
v_call: TRBV3-1/TRBV3-2
cdr3_nt: TGTGCCAGCAGCCAAGGAATGCGGGGGGGGGATCAGCCCCAGCATTTT
cdr3_aa: CASSQGMRGGDQPQHF

d_call: TRBD2
clone_size: .
j_call: TRBJ2-3
v_call: TRBV5-4
cdr3_nt: TGTGCCAGCAGTCGGGAGGCAGATACGCAGTATTTT
cdr3_aa: CASSREADTQYF